A selection of T cell receptor beta chains follows, all from one sample in a study of cytomegalovirus exposure and HLA in healthy donors. Produced via immunoSEQ multiplex PCR; TCRdb's table is partial and in-frame only. The profile shows about 67,000 clones, roughly 80% of them singletons. Sequencing used PBMCs. Every receptor here comes from a woman younger than 45 in good health and CMV-seronegative. CDR3s include the opening cysteine and the closing phenylalanine or tryptophan. The D gene is left open where the match is weak. Where a row states a size, it is once, few, many or the class of an expanded clone; other rows omit it.

D gene: -; J gene: TRBJ1-1; clone size: -; V gene: TRBV18; CDR3 protein: CASTNTGITEAFF; CDR3 DNA: TGTGCCAGCACTAACACCGGGATAACTGAAGCTTTCTTT
D gene: -; J gene: TRBJ1-2; clone size: -; V gene: TRBV4-3; CDR3 protein: CASSQPGIPPGYTF; CDR3 DNA: TGCGCCAGCAGCCAACCCGGGATTCCCCCTGGCTACACCTTC
D gene: -; J gene: TRBJ2-7; clone size: -; V gene: TRBV11-2; CDR3 protein: CASSSLRGANEQYF; CDR3 DNA: TGTGCCAGCAGCTCCCTGCGGGGCGCTAACGAGCAGTACTTC
D gene: -; J gene: TRBJ1-5; clone size: -; V gene: TRBV27; CDR3 protein: CASSLSSFPGGQPQHF; CDR3 DNA: TGTGCCAGCAGTTTATCGTCTTTCCCGGGGGGTCAGCCCCAGCATTTT
D gene: -; J gene: TRBJ1-4; clone size: few; V gene: TRBV6-5; CDR3 protein: CASSPRGDGEKLFF; CDR3 DNA: TGTGCCAGCAGTCCCCGGGGGGATGGTGAAAAACTGTTTTTT
D gene: -; J gene: TRBJ1-2; clone size: -; V gene: TRBV5-8; CDR3 protein: CASSLEGGHRDGYTF; CDR3 DNA: TGTGCCAGCAGCTTGGAGGGGGGGCACCGGGATGGCTACACCTTC
D gene: -; J gene: TRBJ2-3; clone size: -; V gene: TRBV10-1; CDR3 protein: CASSEYPSEDTDTQYF; CDR3 DNA: TGCGCCAGCAGTGAGTACCCTAGCGAGGACACAGATACGCAGTATTTT
D gene: -; J gene: TRBJ1-2; clone size: few; V gene: TRBV5-1; CDR3 protein: CASSLRGHGYTF; CDR3 DNA: TGCGCCAGCAGCTTGAGGGGCCATGGCTACACCTTC
D gene: TRBD1; J gene: TRBJ1-5; clone size: -; V gene: TRBV7-2; CDR3 protein: CASRRTGAGGPQHF; CDR3 DNA: TGTGCCAGCAGGCGGACAGGGGCTGGAGGGCCCCAGCATTTT
D gene: -; J gene: TRBJ1-1; clone size: -; V gene: TRBV6-5; CDR3 protein: CASSGAYSNTEAFF; CDR3 DNA: TGTGCCAGCAGTGGGGCCTATTCGAACACTGAAGCTTTCTTT
D gene: -; J gene: TRBJ1-2; clone size: -; V gene: TRBV4-3; CDR3 protein: CASSQVRGSDYGYTF; CDR3 DNA: TGCGCCAGCAGCCAAGTCCGGGGGTCGGACTATGGCTACACCTTC
D gene: TRBD1; J gene: TRBJ1-2; clone size: -; V gene: TRBV5-4; CDR3 protein: CASSLGAGGGQAGYTF; CDR3 DNA: TGTGCCAGCAGCTTGGGGGCAGGGGGCGGTCAGGCTGGCTACACCTTC
D gene: -; J gene: TRBJ1-2; clone size: once; V gene: TRBV15; CDR3 protein: CATRTTDYYGYTF; CDR3 DNA: TGTGCCACCAGGACGACAGACTACTATGGCTACACCTTC
D gene: TRBD1; J gene: TRBJ1-6; clone size: -; V gene: TRBV2; CDR3 protein: CASSEGQYNSPLHF; CDR3 DNA: TGTGCCAGCAGTGAGGGACAGTATAATTCACCCCTCCACTTT
D gene: TRBD1; J gene: TRBJ1-4; clone size: few; V gene: TRBV10-2; CDR3 protein: CASRGTGQKGKLFF; CDR3 DNA: TGCGCCAGCAGGGGGACAGGTCAAAAGGGAAAACTGTTTTTT
D gene: TRBD1; J gene: TRBJ1-3; clone size: -; V gene: TRBV19; CDR3 protein: CASSMGDSPGNTIYF; CDR3 DNA: TGTGCCAGTAGTATGGGGGACAGTCCCGGAAACACCATATATTTT
D gene: TRBD1; J gene: TRBJ2-2; clone size: -; V gene: TRBV7-2; CDR3 protein: CASSFRQGTGELFF; CDR3 DNA: TGTGCCAGCAGCTTCAGACAGGGGACCGGGGAGCTGTTTTTT
D gene: -; J gene: TRBJ1-5; clone size: once; V gene: TRBV7-9; CDR3 protein: CASSLAPGSQPQHF; CDR3 DNA: TGTGCCAGCAGCTTAGCACCAGGGTCTCAGCCCCAGCATTTT
D gene: -; J gene: TRBJ1-5; clone size: -; V gene: TRBV28; CDR3 protein: CASSLGSGYNQPQHF; CDR3 DNA: TGTGCCAGCAGTTTAGGGTCAGGGTACAATCAGCCCCAGCATTTT
D gene: TRBD1; J gene: TRBJ1-1; clone size: -; V gene: TRBV2; CDR3 protein: CASSSGIPGQSMNTEAFF; CDR3 DNA: TGTGCCAGCAGTTCCGGCATACCGGGACAGTCGATGAACACTGAAGCTTTCTTT
D gene: TRBD1; J gene: TRBJ1-2; clone size: -; V gene: TRBV7-2; CDR3 protein: CASSLPATGRYGYTF; CDR3 DNA: TGTGCCAGCAGCTTACCCGCGACAGGGAGGTATGGCTACACCTTC
D gene: TRBD1; J gene: TRBJ2-7; clone size: -; V gene: TRBV4-3; CDR3 protein: CASSPTLTGSEQYF; CDR3 DNA: TGCGCCAGCAGCCCTACCTTGACAGGGTCCGAGCAGTACTTC
D gene: -; J gene: TRBJ2-5; clone size: -; V gene: TRBV7-2; CDR3 protein: CASSLGQPQETQYF; CDR3 DNA: TGTGCCAGCAGCTTAGGACAGCCCCAAGAGACCCAGTACTTC
D gene: -; J gene: TRBJ1-3; clone size: -; V gene: TRBV10-3; CDR3 protein: CAISEKGFSSGNTIYF; CDR3 DNA: TGTGCCATCAGTGAGAAGGGGTTTAGCTCTGGAAACACCATATATTTT
D gene: -; J gene: TRBJ2-7; clone size: -; V gene: TRBV28; CDR3 protein: CASSWNRISYEQYF; CDR3 DNA: TGTGCCAGCAGTTGGAACAGGATCTCTTACGAGCAGTACTTC
D gene: -; J gene: TRBJ1-2; clone size: -; V gene: TRBV4-3; CDR3 protein: CASSQGFTGPYGYTF; CDR3 DNA: TGCGCCAGCAGCCAAGGGTTTACAGGGCCCTACGGCTACACCTTC
D gene: -; J gene: TRBJ2-1; clone size: once; V gene: TRBV5-1; CDR3 protein: CASSWGDRSYNEQFF; CDR3 DNA: TGCGCCAGCAGCTGGGGGGACAGATCCTACAATGAGCAGTTCTTC
D gene: TRBD1; J gene: TRBJ2-7; clone size: -; V gene: TRBV9; CDR3 protein: CASSGPGQGAYEQYF; CDR3 DNA: TGTGCCAGCAGCGGACCGGGACAGGGAGCCTACGAGCAGTACTTC
D gene: TRBD1; J gene: TRBJ1-1; clone size: -; V gene: TRBV27; CDR3 protein: CASSLWQGASGTEAFF; CDR3 DNA: TGTGCCAGCAGTTTATGGCAGGGGGCATCGGGCACTGAAGCTTTCTTT
D gene: -; J gene: TRBJ1-1; clone size: -; V gene: TRBV18; CDR3 protein: CASSLMDSLNTEAFF; CDR3 DNA: TGTGCCAGCTCACTTATGGACAGTCTGAACACTGAAGCTTTCTTT
D gene: -; J gene: TRBJ2-5; clone size: -; V gene: TRBV15; CDR3 protein: CATSIRYGETQYF; CDR3 DNA: TGTGCCACCAGCATCCGGTACGGAGAGACCCAGTACTTC
D gene: -; J gene: TRBJ1-3; clone size: -; V gene: TRBV6-5; CDR3 protein: CASSYTGQNSGNTIYF; CDR3 DNA: TGTGCCAGCAGTTACACCGGACAGAACTCTGGAAACACCATATATTTT
D gene: TRBD2; J gene: TRBJ2-3; clone size: -; V gene: TRBV11-2; CDR3 protein: CASSFRRGVPGTQYF; CDR3 DNA: TGTGCCAGCAGCTTCAGGCGGGGGGTCCCCGGTACGCAGTATTTT
D gene: TRBD2; J gene: TRBJ2-1; clone size: -; V gene: TRBV29-1; CDR3 protein: CSVEDPSGGANEQFF; CDR3 DNA: TGCAGCGTTGAAGATCCGAGCGGGGGGGCCAATGAGCAGTTCTTC
D gene: -; J gene: TRBJ2-2; clone size: few; V gene: TRBV6-4; CDR3 protein: CASSSRTEGYTGELFF; CDR3 DNA: TGTGCCAGCAGCAGTCGGACAGAAGGATACACCGGGGAGCTGTTTTTT
D gene: -; J gene: TRBJ1-5; clone size: -; V gene: TRBV7-2; CDR3 protein: CASSLGGGNQPQHF; CDR3 DNA: TGTGCCAGCAGCTTAGGGGGGGGCAATCAGCCCCAGCATTTT
D gene: TRBD1; J gene: TRBJ1-2; clone size: few; V gene: TRBV7-2; CDR3 protein: CASSLYGNIGTGARITF; CDR3 DNA: TGTGCCAGCAGCTTATACGGAAACATCGGGACAGGGGCGAGAATTACCTTC
D gene: TRBD1; J gene: TRBJ2-7; clone size: once; V gene: TRBV5-1; CDR3 protein: CASSLVTGFEQYF; CDR3 DNA: TGCGCCAGCAGCTTGGTGACAGGGTTCGAGCAGTACTTC
D gene: -; J gene: TRBJ2-7; clone size: -; V gene: TRBV28; CDR3 protein: CATRGASYEQYF; CDR3 DNA: TGTGCCACCAGGGGAGCGTCCTACGAGCAGTACTTC
D gene: -; J gene: TRBJ2-1; clone size: -; V gene: TRBV5-1; CDR3 protein: CASSLAGEQFF; CDR3 DNA: TGCGCCAGCAGCCTCGCGGGAGAGCAGTTCTTC
D gene: TRBD1; J gene: TRBJ2-1; clone size: few; V gene: TRBV13; CDR3 protein: CASSLRLWDRGPYYNEQFF; CDR3 DNA: TGTGCCAGCAGCTTAAGACTTTGGGACAGGGGCCCGTACTACAATGAGCAGTTCTTC
D gene: -; J gene: TRBJ2-3; clone size: -; V gene: TRBV10-3; CDR3 protein: CAISEERDPQYF; CDR3 DNA: TGTGCCATCAGTGAAGAGAGGGATCCGCAGTATTTT
D gene: -; J gene: TRBJ2-3; clone size: -; V gene: TRBV4-3; CDR3 protein: CASSQISRGPDTQYF; CDR3 DNA: TGCGCCAGCAGCCAGATTAGCAGGGGACCAGATACGCAGTATTTT
D gene: TRBD1; J gene: TRBJ2-5; clone size: -; V gene: TRBV14; CDR3 protein: CASSRPYAGGTGRETQYF; CDR3 DNA: TGTGCCAGCAGCCGCCCCTACGCAGGGGGAACGGGCAGGGAGACCCAGTACTTC
D gene: -; J gene: TRBJ1-5; clone size: -; V gene: TRBV6-1; CDR3 protein: CASSEGRQGGNQPQHF; CDR3 DNA: TGTGCCAGCAGTGAGGGGAGGCAGGGAGGAAATCAGCCCCAGCATTTT
D gene: -; J gene: TRBJ1-2; clone size: once; V gene: TRBV7-9; CDR3 protein: CASSSIARPQGGYTF; CDR3 DNA: TGTGCCAGCAGCTCCATCGCGCGCCCACAGGGAGGCTACACCTTC
D gene: TRBD1; J gene: TRBJ2-3; clone size: -; V gene: TRBV7-8; CDR3 protein: CASSLWTGASTDTQYF; CDR3 DNA: TGTGCCAGCAGCTTATGGACAGGGGCAAGCACAGATACGCAGTATTTT
D gene: TRBD1; J gene: TRBJ2-7; clone size: -; V gene: TRBV18; CDR3 protein: CASSPPGQGGLYEQYF; CDR3 DNA: TGTGCCAGCTCACCGCCGGGACAGGGGGGACTCTACGAGCAGTACTTC
D gene: -; J gene: TRBJ1-1; clone size: once; V gene: TRBV19; CDR3 protein: CASSPTLNTEAFF; CDR3 DNA: TGTGCCAGTAGCCCCACTTTGAACACTGAAGCTTTCTTT
D gene: TRBD2; J gene: TRBJ2-3; clone size: -; V gene: TRBV28; CDR3 protein: CASSFPGAFAGGSDTQYF; CDR3 DNA: TGTGCCAGCAGTTTCCCGGGGGCCTTCGCGGGGGGTTCAGATACGCAGTATTTT
D gene: TRBD1; J gene: TRBJ1-2; clone size: -; V gene: TRBV19; CDR3 protein: CASSQGDYGYTF; CDR3 DNA: TGTGCCAGTTCTCAGGGGGACTATGGCTACACCTTC
D gene: TRBD1; J gene: TRBJ1-1; clone size: -; V gene: TRBV5-1; CDR3 protein: CASSPGQVGTEAFF; CDR3 DNA: TGCGCCAGCAGCCCGGGACAGGTCGGCACTGAAGCTTTCTTT
D gene: TRBD1; J gene: TRBJ2-3; clone size: -; V gene: TRBV5-1; CDR3 protein: CASGTGDTDTQYF; CDR3 DNA: TGCGCCAGTGGGACAGGGGACACAGATACGCAGTATTTT